A single sample is the source of the 25 T cell receptor beta chains below, sequenced in a study of blood T cell repertoires in COVID-19. The repertoire was sequenced with immunoSEQ multiplex PCR; TCRdb's copy has only in-frame clones and lacks some. Of 80,000 or so clones listed, approximately 80% were seen once; the top ten hold less than 20%. The sequencing input was peripheral blood. The receptors originated from a woman aged 80 or older with acute or convalescent COVID-19.

This chain connects TRBV3-1 (or the pseudogene TRBV3-2) to TRBJ1-2; 12 bases line up with TRBD1. J was trimmed by 3 bases and V by 5 bases; bases with no gene match: 7. The length of the CDR3 is 16 residues. Germline-derived CDR1 and CDR2 are LGHDT and YNNKEL (reference sequence). The CDR3 reads CASSEGQGAPHYGYTF. Here the CDR3 DNA reads TGTGCCAGCAGCGAGGGACAGGGGGCGCCTCACTATGGCTACACCTTC.

The chain recombines TRBV14 with TRBJ2-2; D perhaps matches TRBD1 (6 bases). The CDR3 loop spans 14 amino acids. V gave up 0 bases and J gave up 13 bases, with 15 bases separating them. Germline V lookup: CDR1 SGHDN, CDR2 FVKESK. CDR3 amino acids: CASSQDSQGLALFF. DNA for the CDR3: TGTGCCAGCAGCCAAGATTCCCAGGGGCTCGCGCTGTTTTTT.

The chain couples TRBV12-5 to TRBJ1-1; 11 bases agree with TRBD1. The CDR3 has 16 residues. Germline CDR1 and CDR2: LGHNT and FRNRAP. J was trimmed by 7 bases and V by 1 base; bases with no gene match: 8. CDR3 nucleotides: TGTGCTAGTGGTTTGGGTGAGGACAGGGGGCGGAATGAAGCTTTCTTT. It specifies CASGLGEDRGRNEAFF.

The chain uses TRBV3-1 (or the pseudogene TRBV3-2) and TRBJ1-3, with no clear D. The germline V gene has CDR1 LGHDT and CDR2 YNNKEL (reference sequence). V lost 0 bases, J lost 4 bases, and 4 bases lay in between. The CDR3 length is 13 residues. CDR3 sequence: CASSQERGNTIYF. CDR3 sequence (DNA): TGTGCCAGCAGCCAAGAGCGAGGAAACACCATATATTTT.

This chain joins TRBV6-5 and TRBJ2-7; 7 bases agree with TRBD1. The CDR3 is 15 amino acids. Germline V CDR1 and CDR2: MNHEY, SVGAGI. V dropped 5 bases and J dropped 0; count of bases not matched to a gene: 7. Here the CDR3 DNA reads TGTGCCAGCAGTCAGAACAGGGGCCGCTCCTACGAGCAGTACTTC. It codes for CASSQNRGRSYEQYF.

This chain joins TRBV6-1 and TRBJ2-1, with 11 positions matching TRBD1. V lost 7 bases and J lost 8; bases outside the gene matches: 10. The CDR3 covers 15 residues. The germline V gene encodes CDR1 MNHNS and CDR2 SASEGT. The CDR3 is CASTGQGAGFDEQFF. CDR3 coding DNA: TGTGCCAGCACCGGACAGGGGGCGGGTTTTGATGAGCAGTTCTTC.

V is TRBV6-5 and J is TRBJ1-6; no clear D. V was clipped by 8 bases and J by 7 bases, with 12 bases between them. Germline CDR1 is MNHEY and CDR2 is SVGAGI. The CDR3 has 13 residues. Here the CDR3 reads CASERLRNSPLHF. In DNA, the CDR3 is TGTGCCAGCGAGAGACTGCGAAATTCACCCCTCCACTTT.

This sequence joins TRBV6-5 and TRBJ1-2, with 11 positions matching TRBD1. Losses at the gene ends were 6 bases for V and 4 bases for J; bases not matched to a gene: 4. This CDR3 has 14 residues. CDR1 MNHEY and CDR2 SVGAGI come from the germline V gene. The CDR3 DNA sequence: TGTGCCAGCAGGGACAGGGGGCTGAGCTATGGCTACACCTTC. It codes for CASRDRGLSYGYTF.

The V and J genes are TRBV9 and TRBJ1-6; 7 bases map to TRBD1. V lost 3 bases to trimming and J lost 6 bases; unmatched junction nucleotides: 3. Germline assignment: CDR1 SGDLS and CDR2 YYNGEE. The CDR3 runs to 14 residues. The CDR3 sequence is CASSGGTVNSPLHF. Written as DNA, the CDR3 is TGTGCCAGCAGCGGGGGGACAGTTAATTCACCCCTCCACTTT.

This chain connects TRBV9 to TRBJ1-1, with D unclear. This CDR3 region has 14 residues. The ends were cut back, 0 bases at V and 1 base at J, with 7 bases in the middle. CDR1 and CDR2 (germline): SGDLS, YYNGEE. CDR3 nucleotide sequence: TGTGCCAGCAGCGTAGAGAGTCAGAACACTGAAGCTTTCTTT. Translation gives CASSVESQNTEAFF.

This sequence joins TRBV24-1 and TRBJ2-1, with D perhaps matching TRBD1 (6 bases). V lost 10 bases and J lost 9, with 21 bases in between. Germline values: CDR1 KGHDR, CDR2 SFDVKD. The CDR3 spans 14 residues. CDR3 nucleotides: TGTGCCACTGGGGGCCGGGACCACTGGGGTGAGCAGTTCTTC. This gives the protein CATGGRDHWGEQFF.

The chain has TRBV7-8 and TRBJ2-7, with no clear D. CDR1 SGHVS and CDR2 FQNEAQ come from the germline V gene. The length of the CDR3 is 12 residues. Trimming shortened V by 4 bases and J by 0 bases, and 4 bases separated the two germline ends. CDR3 protein: CASSSVSYEQYF. Written as DNA, the CDR3 is TGTGCCAGCAGCTCCGTCTCCTACGAGCAGTACTTC.

This chain links TRBV18 with TRBJ2-1, with 9 bases lining up with TRBD2. The CDR3 loop spans 15 amino acids. Germline V gives CDR1 KGHSH, CDR2 LQKENI. The trim removed 2 bases at V and 6 bases at J, leaving 5 bases unmatched. CDR3 sequence (DNA): TGTGCCAGCTCACCAGAGCTAGCGGGGATCAATGAGCAGTTCTTC. Protein: CASSPELAGINEQFF.

The chain couples TRBV18 to TRBJ2-2; tentative D call: TRBD2 (5 bases). The V end was cut by 1 base, the J end by 0 bases, with 18 bases between. CDR1 and CDR2 (germline): KGHSH, LQKENI. The CDR3 totals 19 residues. The CDR3 sequence is CASSPLPLARGANTGELFF. For the CDR3, the DNA is TGTGCCAGCTCACCACTCCCCCTTGCCCGGGGAGCGAACACCGGGGAGCTGTTTTTT.

The rearrangement links TRBV5-6 to TRBJ2-2; 8 positions agree with TRBD1. CDR3 length: 15 amino acids. The J segment lost 7 bases and the V segment lost 5 bases, leaving 10 bases of the junction unmatched. Germline V gives CDR1 SGHDT, CDR2 YYEEEE. CDR3 in amino acids: CASRRGDRLGGELFF. CDR3 bases: TGTGCCAGCAGGCGCGGGGACAGGTTGGGCGGGGAGCTGTTTTTT. The entire variable domain, with the rest obtained from reference TRBV5-6 and TRBJ2-2, is as follows: DAGVTQSPTHLIKTRGQQVTLRCSPKSGHDTVSWYQQALGQGPQFIFQYYEEEERQRGNFPDRFSGHQFPNYSSELNVNALLLGDSALYLCASRRGDRLGGELFFGEGSRLTVL.

The V gene is TRBV12-3 or TRBV12-4, the J gene TRBJ2-5, with 7 bases matching TRBD2. V gave up 5 bases and J gave up 5 bases; unmatched junction bases: 5. The CDR3 consists of 13 residues. CDR3 protein: CASSRTSRETQYF. The CDR3 bases are TGTGCCAGCAGTCGGACTAGTCGGGAGACCCAGTACTTC.

There are a few counts of this clone. The chain recombines TRBV19 with TRBJ1-1; possible D gene TRBD1, 5 bases. This CDR3 is built from 17 residues. Trimming took 1 base from V and 0 from J, leaving 15 bases between them. The germline gives CDR1 LNHDA, CDR2 SQIVND (reference sequence). The chain's CDR3 is CASSIGRGGVVNTEAFF. The CDR3 DNA reads as TGTGCCAGTAGTATAGGGAGGGGAGGGGTGGTGAACACTGAAGCTTTCTTT.

The sample holds a few counts of this clone. CDR3 residues: CASHLTENTEAFF. The CDR3, as DNA: TGTGCCAGCCACCTGACAGAGAACACTGAAGCTTTCTTT. The chain is built from TRBV7-2 and TRBJ1-1; D might be TRBD1 (5 bases). CDR1 SGHTA and CDR2 FQGNSA come from the germline V gene. The CDR3 covers 13 residues. The V and J ends lost 8 bases and 1 base respectively, with 11 bases between them.

The chain employs TRBV10-3 and TRBJ2-3; 7 nucleotides align to TRBD1. Germline V gene sequence: CDR1 ENHRY, CDR2 SYGVKD. The CDR3 runs to 15 residues. V dropped 5 bases and J dropped 3; count of bases not matched to a gene: 8. CDR3 region: CAISPDRERTDTQYF. DNA of the CDR3: TGTGCCATCAGTCCCGACAGGGAGCGAACAGATACGCAGTATTTT.

The J gene is TRBJ1-5, the V gene TRBV28; 11 nucleotides agree with TRBD1. V trimming: 6 bases; J trimming: 1 base; junction bases outside the gene matches: 5. The germline CDR1 and CDR2 sequences are MDHEN and SYDVKM. The CDR3 is 16 amino acids. This CDR3 reads CASSKDRGRSNQPQHF. CDR3 in DNA: TGTGCCAGCAGCAAGGACAGGGGGCGCAGCAATCAGCCCCAGCATTTT.

This sequence joins TRBV11-3 and TRBJ2-1; D unclear. V lost 5 bases to trimming and J lost 0 bases, with 17 bases between them. Germline loops: CDR1 SGHNT, CDR2 YENEEA. The CDR3 loop spans 17 amino acids. The CDR3 reads CASSPVEAFFSYNEQFF. The CDR3 DNA reads TGTGCCAGCAGCCCCGTCGAGGCCTTTTTCTCCTACAATGAGCAGTTCTTC.

This clone is a singleton in its sample. The J gene is TRBJ1-1, the V gene TRBV7-9; a weak D match, TRBD1 (5 bases). The CDR3 totals 13 residues. The V and J ends lost 3 bases and 1 base respectively, with 6 bases between them. Germline assignment: CDR1 SEHNR and CDR2 FQNEAQ (reference sequence). The CDR3 region has the DNA TGTGCCAGCAGCTTTACAGGGAACACTGAAGCTTTCTTT. Translated, it gives CASSFTGNTEAFF. The variable domain in full, with the rest retrieved from reference TRBV7-9 and TRBJ1-1, is DTGVSQNPRHKITKRGQNVTFRCDPISEHNRLYWYRQTLGQGPEFLTYFQNEAQLEKSRLLSDRFSAERPKGSFSTLEIQRTEQGDSAMYLCASSFTGNTEAFFGQGTRLTVV.

The chain recombines TRBV5-8 with TRBJ2-5; weak D call: TRBD2 (6 bases). The length of the CDR3 is 14 residues. Trimming removed 3 bases at V and 2 bases at J, with 11 bases between. CDR1 and CDR2 from the germline V gene are SGHTS and YDEGEE. The CDR3 protein is CASSSGGLQETQYF. In DNA form, the CDR3 reads TGTGCCAGCAGCTCCGGAGGGTTACAAGAGACCCAGTACTTC.

This clone was seen only a few times. The rearrangement uses TRBV5-4 and TRBJ1-5; D might be TRBD1 (5 bases). This CDR3 spans 15 amino acids. The V and J ends lost 4 bases and 5 bases respectively, with 16 bases between them. From germline, CDR1 is SGHNT and CDR2 YYREEE (reference sequence). CDR3 nucleotide sequence: TGTGCCAGCAGCGCCGGCGGAGGGGAGGATCAGCCCCAGCATTTT. Amino acids: CASSAGGGEDQPQHF.

This clone was counted between two and nine times. CDR3 DNA sequence: TGTGCCACCATTAGGGAGTTGGGGGAGACCCAGTACTTC. Residues: CATIRELGETQYF. The chain uses TRBV6-5 and TRBJ2-5; a possible D gene is TRBD2 (5 bases). Trimming left V 10 bases short and J 5 bases short, with 17 bases between. CDR1 and CDR2 from the germline V gene are MNHEY and SVGAGI. The CDR3 runs 13 residues.